The next 9 T cell receptor beta chains were all read from a single sample in a study of cytomegalovirus exposure and HLA in healthy donors. PCR used 60 Vbeta primers and 13 Jbeta primers. Assay used: immunoSEQ multiplex PCR; TCRdb lists only in-frame clones, some missing. The sample holds about 60,000 clones, about 72% seen once. Sequencing used PBMCs. These TCRs come from a woman aged 35 to 49 in good health and CMV-seropositive.

V gene TRBV9 combines with J gene TRBJ1-4; tentative D call: TRBD1 (6 bases). Germline V gives CDR1 SGDLS, CDR2 YYNGEE. CDR3 size: 15 residues. V was cut by 4 bases and J by 3 bases, with 13 bases left in between. The CDR3 nucleotides are TGTGCCAGCAGCTCCAACAGGGACCCTAATGAAAAACTGTTTTTT. This encodes CASSSNRDPNEKLFF.

This chain links TRBV5-1 with TRBJ2-3; D is perhaps TRBD2 (5 bases). CDR3 length: 15 amino acids. Germline CDR1 SGHRS, CDR2 YFSETQ. V lost 1 base to trimming and J lost 0 bases, with 9 bases between them. This CDR3 reads CASSLKGSSTDTQYF. The DNA for the CDR3 is TGCGCCAGCAGCTTGAAAGGGAGTAGCACAGATACGCAGTATTTT.

The chain recombines TRBV7-9 with TRBJ2-2; D unclear. The length of the CDR3 is 18 residues. From germline, CDR1 is SEHNR and CDR2 FQNEAQ (reference sequence). The V and J ends lost 5 bases and 1 base respectively, with 20 bases between them. CDR3 amino acids: CASSLPNTKTRNTGELFF. The CDR3 DNA is TGTGCCAGCAGCCTCCCGAATACTAAAACAAGGAACACCGGGGAGCTGTTTTTT.

This chain uses TRBV7-8 with TRBJ1-2; D remains unclear. This CDR3 spans 15 amino acids. Trimming took off 4 bases at V and 0 bases at J, with 12 bases between the two ends. CDR1 is SGHVS and CDR2 is FQNEAQ in the germline V gene. CDR3 in amino acids: CASSYVGRTNYGYTF. The CDR3 region has the DNA TGTGCCAGCAGCTATGTGGGCAGAACTAACTATGGCTACACCTTC.

The genes are TRBV7-2 and TRBJ1-1; D is unresolved. Trimming stripped 2 bases from V and 1 base from J, with 8 bases between. Germline CDR1 reads SGHTA; CDR2 reads FQGNSA. This CDR3 spans 14 amino acids. The CDR3 DNA reads TGTGCCAGCAGCTTATTACGGTCGAACACTGAAGCTTTCTTT. Translating it yields CASSLLRSNTEAFF. Combining the CDR3 with reference TRBV7-2 and TRBJ1-1 gives the whole variable domain GAGVSQSPSNKVTEKGKDVELRCDPISGHTALYWYRQSLGQGLEFLIYFQGNSAPDKSGLPSDRFSAERTGGSVSTLTIQRTQQEDSAVYLCASSLLRSNTEAFFGQGTRLTVV.

This chain links TRBV7-7 with TRBJ2-1, with D possibly TRBD2 on 6 matching bases. V lost 0 bases and J 8 bases, leaving 14 bases between the germline ends. The CDR3 is 15 amino acids. Germline V gives CDR1 SSHAT, CDR2 FNYEAQ (reference sequence). CDR3 protein: CASSLAGTGVYEQFF. CDR3 in DNA: TGTGCCAGCAGCTTAGCTGGGACTGGTGTGTATGAGCAGTTCTTC.

The rearrangement uses TRBV19 and TRBJ1-4, with D perhaps TRBD1 (5 bases). CDR3 length equals 15 residues. Germline CDR1 reads LNHDA; CDR2 reads SQIVND (reference sequence). Trimming took off 9 bases at V and 4 bases at J, with 18 bases between the two ends. CDR3 sequence reads: CASFSRGAGNEKLFF. As DNA, the CDR3 is TGTGCCAGCTTTAGTAGGGGAGCGGGTAATGAAAAACTGTTTTTT.

V and J are TRBV6-4 and TRBJ2-1, with TRBD1 matching over 12 bases. Germline values: CDR1 MRHNA, CDR2 SNTAGT. Trimming removed 3 bases from V and 8 bases from J; junction bases left unmatched: 8. The CDR3 contains 16 residues. In nucleotides, the CDR3 is TGTGCCAGCAGTGATGGGACAGGGGGCGAGGTCCATGAGCAGTTCTTC. Translating gives CASSDGTGGEVHEQFF.

This chain links TRBV4-1 with TRBJ2-1, with D perhaps matching TRBD1 (6 bases). Trimming pared 0 bases from V and 6 bases from J, leaving 15 bases between. From germline, CDR1 is MGHRA and CDR2 YSYEKL. The CDR3 runs 16 residues. CDR3 loop: CASSQEGQGNFNEQFF. The CDR3 DNA reads as TGCGCCAGCAGCCAAGAGGGCCAGGGGAATTTCAATGAGCAGTTCTTC.